Described below is a single T cell receptor beta chain sequence and its context. This entry comes from a study of blood T cell repertoires in COVID-19. Study-level background: Sites across the United States, Italy and Spain contributed samples from acute and convalescent COVID-19. The cDNA or gDNA used as material had been derived from T cells, B-cell-depleted T cells, or PBMCs.

Source study methods: Amplification of reference gene primers provided the estimated nucleated cell counts. Sequenced by immunoSEQ multiplex PCR; TCRdb stores in-frame clones only, minus some. The V and J calls and clone size are taken from that table; D and trimming were inferred from the DNA. The top ten hold nearly 6.5% of the sample, which has roughly 250,000 clones, around 90% seen once. Cohorts were assigned according to the clinical history that participants reported. The specimen was PBMCs or T cells enriched from blood (not recorded which). This receptor was identified in a woman younger than 45 with acute COVID-19.

CDR3 sequence reads: CASTDPGQHTEAFF. The CDR3 DNA reads TGTGCCAGCACCGACCCAGGACAGCACACTGAAGCTTTCTTT. V gene TRBV2 combines with J gene TRBJ1-1; possibly TRBD1 for D (6 bases). The CDR3 is made up of 14 amino acids. CDR1 is SNHLY, CDR2 FYNNEI, per germline. V was pared by 7 bases and J by 3 bases, with 15 bases between.